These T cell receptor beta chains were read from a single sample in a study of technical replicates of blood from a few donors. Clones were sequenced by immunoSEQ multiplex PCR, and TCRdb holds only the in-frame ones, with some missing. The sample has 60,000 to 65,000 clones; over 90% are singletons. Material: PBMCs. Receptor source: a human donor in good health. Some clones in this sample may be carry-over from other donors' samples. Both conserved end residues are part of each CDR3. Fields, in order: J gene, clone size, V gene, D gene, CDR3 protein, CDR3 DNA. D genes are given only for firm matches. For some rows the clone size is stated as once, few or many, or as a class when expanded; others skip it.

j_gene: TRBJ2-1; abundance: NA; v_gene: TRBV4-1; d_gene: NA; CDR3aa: CASSQERGGNEQFF; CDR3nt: TGCGCCAGCAGCCAAGAGAGGGGAGGCAATGAGCAGTTCTTC
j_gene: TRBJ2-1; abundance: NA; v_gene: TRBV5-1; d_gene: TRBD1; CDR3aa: CASRGRDRVYNEQFF; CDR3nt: TGCGCCAGCAGGGGCCGGGACAGGGTGTACAATGAGCAGTTCTTC
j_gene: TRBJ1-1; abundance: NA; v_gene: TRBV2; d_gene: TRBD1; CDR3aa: CARKQGELGTEAFF; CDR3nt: TGTGCCAGAAAACAGGGGGAATTAGGCACTGAAGCTTTCTTT
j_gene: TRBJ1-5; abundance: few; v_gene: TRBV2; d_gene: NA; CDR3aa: CASSAGVNQPQHF; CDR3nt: TGTGCCAGCAGTGCAGGGGTAAATCAGCCCCAGCATTTT
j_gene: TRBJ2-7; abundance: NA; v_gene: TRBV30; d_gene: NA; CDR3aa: CAWSQDVGGRQYF; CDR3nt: TGTGCCTGGAGTCAGGACGTGGGGGGAAGGCAGTACTTC
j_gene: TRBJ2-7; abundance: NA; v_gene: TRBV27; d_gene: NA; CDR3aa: CASSSTRREINEQYF; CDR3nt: TGTGCCAGCAGTTCGACTAGACGGGAGATCAACGAGCAGTACTTC
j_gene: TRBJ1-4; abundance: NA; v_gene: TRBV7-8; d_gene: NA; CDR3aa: CASSLGAGTFSTEKLFF; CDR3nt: TGTGCCAGCAGCTTAGGGGCAGGGACTTTTAGTACTGAAAAACTGTTTTTT
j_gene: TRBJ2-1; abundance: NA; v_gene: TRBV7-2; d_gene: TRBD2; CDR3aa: CASSFGGSSYNEQFF; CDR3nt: TGTGCCAGCAGCTTTGGCGGGAGTTCCTACAATGAGCAGTTCTTC
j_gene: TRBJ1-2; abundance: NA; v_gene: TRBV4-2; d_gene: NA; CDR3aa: CASSQLRSSYGYTF; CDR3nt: TGTGCCAGCAGCCAGCTCCGGAGCAGTTATGGCTACACCTTC
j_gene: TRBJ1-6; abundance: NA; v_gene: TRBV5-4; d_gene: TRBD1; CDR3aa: CASREQGNNSPLHF; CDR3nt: TGTGCCAGCAGAGAACAGGGGAATAATTCACCCCTCCACTTT
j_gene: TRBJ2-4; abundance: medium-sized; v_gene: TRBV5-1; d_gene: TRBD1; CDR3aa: CASSSGQGGDIQYF; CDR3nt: TGCGCCAGCAGCTCCGGACAGGGTGGGGACATTCAGTACTTC
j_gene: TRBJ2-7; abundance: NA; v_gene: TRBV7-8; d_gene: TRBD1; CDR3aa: CASSPRTGGSEQYF; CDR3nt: TGTGCCAGCAGTCCTAGGACAGGGGGCTCCGAGCAGTACTTC
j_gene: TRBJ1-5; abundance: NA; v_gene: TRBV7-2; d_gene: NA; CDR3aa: CASSPRRQLNNQPQHF; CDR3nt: TGTGCCAGCAGCCCCAGACGACAGTTAAACAATCAGCCCCAGCATTTT
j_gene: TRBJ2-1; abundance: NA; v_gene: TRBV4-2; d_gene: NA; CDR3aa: CASSLRHTVDEQFF; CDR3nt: TGTGCCAGCAGCCTCCGACACACAGTGGATGAGCAGTTCTTC
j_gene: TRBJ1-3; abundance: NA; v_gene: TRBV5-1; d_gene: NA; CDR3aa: CASSPGTGNTIYF; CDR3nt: TGCGCCAGCAGCCCAGGGACTGGAAACACCATATATTTT
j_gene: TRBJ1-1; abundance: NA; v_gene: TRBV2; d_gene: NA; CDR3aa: CASSPAGGNTEAFF; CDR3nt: TGTGCCAGCAGTCCCGCCGGGGGTAACACTGAAGCTTTCTTT
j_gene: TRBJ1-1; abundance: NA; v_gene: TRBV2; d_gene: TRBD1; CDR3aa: CASGGGQGPSEAFF; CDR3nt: TGTGCCAGCGGGGGGGGACAGGGACCTTCTGAAGCTTTCTTT
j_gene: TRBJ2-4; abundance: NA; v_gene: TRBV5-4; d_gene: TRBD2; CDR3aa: CASSLWLAGGQNIQYF; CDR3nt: TGTGCCAGCAGCTTGTGGCTAGCGGGGGGGCAGAACATTCAGTACTTC
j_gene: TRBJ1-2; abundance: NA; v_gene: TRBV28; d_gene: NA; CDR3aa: CASSLGGAGDSYTF; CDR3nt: TGTGCCAGCAGTTTAGGTGGGGCAGGGGATAGCTACACCTTC
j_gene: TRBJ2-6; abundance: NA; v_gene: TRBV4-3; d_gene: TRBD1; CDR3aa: CASSPGQSSSGANVLTF; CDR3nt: TGCGCCAGCAGCCCGGGACAGTCAAGCTCTGGGGCCAACGTCCTGACTTTC
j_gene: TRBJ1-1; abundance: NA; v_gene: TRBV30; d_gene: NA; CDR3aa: CAWSVWQGGSEAFF; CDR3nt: TGTGCCTGGAGTGTTTGGCAGGGTGGCTCAGAAGCTTTCTTT
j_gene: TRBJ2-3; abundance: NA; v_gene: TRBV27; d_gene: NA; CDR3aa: CASSYEGRRYADTQYF; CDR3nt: TGTGCCAGCAGTTATGAGGGTAGAAGGTACGCAGATACGCAGTATTTT
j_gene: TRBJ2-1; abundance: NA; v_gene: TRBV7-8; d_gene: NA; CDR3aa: CASSYTSSSYNEQFF; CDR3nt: TGTGCCAGCAGCTATACCTCGAGCTCCTACAATGAGCAGTTCTTC
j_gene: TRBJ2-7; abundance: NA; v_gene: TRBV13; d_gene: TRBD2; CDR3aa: CASSVSGTGTREQYF; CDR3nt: TGTGCCAGCAGCGTCAGCGGGACGGGGACTAGGGAGCAGTACTTC
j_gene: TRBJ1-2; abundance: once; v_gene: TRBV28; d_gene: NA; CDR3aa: CASLLSPNYGYTF; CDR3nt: TGTGCCAGCCTCTTGTCTCCTAACTATGGCTACACCTTC
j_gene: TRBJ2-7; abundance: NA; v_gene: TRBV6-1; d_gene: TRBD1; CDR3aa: CASSVYRGYEQYF; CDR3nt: TGTGCCAGCAGTGTATACAGGGGCTACGAGCAGTACTTC
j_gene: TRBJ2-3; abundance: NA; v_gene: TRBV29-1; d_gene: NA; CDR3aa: CSVVGRLSSTDTQYF; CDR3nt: TGCAGCGTTGTGGGGAGACTCTCTAGCACAGATACGCAGTATTTT
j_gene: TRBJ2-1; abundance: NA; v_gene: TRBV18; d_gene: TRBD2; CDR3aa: CASSPKGLAGSYNEQFF; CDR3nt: TGTGCCAGCTCACCCAAGGGACTAGCGGGTTCGTACAATGAGCAGTTCTTC
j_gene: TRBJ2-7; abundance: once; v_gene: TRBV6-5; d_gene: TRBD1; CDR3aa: CASSYSSGGTYEQYF; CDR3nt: TGTGCCAGCAGTTACTCCTCAGGGGGAACCTACGAGCAGTACTTC